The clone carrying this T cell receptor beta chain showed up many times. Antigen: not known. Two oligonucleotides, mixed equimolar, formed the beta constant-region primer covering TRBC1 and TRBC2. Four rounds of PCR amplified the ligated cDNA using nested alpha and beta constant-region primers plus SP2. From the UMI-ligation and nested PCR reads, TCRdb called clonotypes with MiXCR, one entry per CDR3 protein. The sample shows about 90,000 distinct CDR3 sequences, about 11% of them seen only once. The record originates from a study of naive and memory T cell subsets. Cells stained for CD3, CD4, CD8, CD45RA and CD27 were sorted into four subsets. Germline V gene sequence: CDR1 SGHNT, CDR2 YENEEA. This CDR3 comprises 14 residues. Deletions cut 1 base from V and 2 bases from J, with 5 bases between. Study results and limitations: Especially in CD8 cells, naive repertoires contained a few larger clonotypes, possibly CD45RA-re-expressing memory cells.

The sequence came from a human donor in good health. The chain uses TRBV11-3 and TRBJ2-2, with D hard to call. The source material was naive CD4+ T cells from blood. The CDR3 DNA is TGTGCCAGCAGCTTAGGGAGAAACACCGGGGAGCTGTTTTTT. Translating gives CASSLGRNTGELFF.